The rows below give T cell receptor beta chains drawn from one sample of a study of T cells in Graves' hyperthyroidism and ophthalmopathy. TCRdb recomputed calls from the multiplex PCR reads with MiXCR, one row per CDR3 protein. There are 300,000 or so distinct CDR3 sequences in the sample; 18% occur only once, and about 49% lies in the top ten. Source material: blood. Receptors were obtained from a woman aged 45-65 years with Graves' hyperthyroidism. CDR3s include the opening cysteine and the closing phenylalanine or tryptophan. A D gene is named only where the DNA matches it firmly. Size is omitted from some rows. Given values are once, few, many or a class for expanded clones.

j_gene	v_gene	d_gene	abundance	CDR3nt	CDR3aa
TRBJ1-5	TRBV28	NA	few	TGTGCCAGCTTCGATAATCAGCCCCAGCATTTT	CASFDNQPQHF
TRBJ2-1	TRBV18	NA	few	TGTGCCAGCTCACCACGGGAGGGGGCGGAGCAGTTCTTC	CASSPREGAEQFF
TRBJ1-1	TRBV6-2/TRBV6-3	TRBD1	many	TGTGCCAGCAGTTACCCACAGGGGGGGATCCAGGCACAAGCTTTCTTT	CASSYPQGGIQAQAFF
TRBJ2-5	TRBV5-1	TRBD1	many	TGCGCCAGCGGAACAGGGGTGGGAGAGACCCAGTACTTC	CASGTGVGETQYF
TRBJ2-3	TRBV28	TRBD1	many	TGTGCCAGCAGTTGGACAGGGGAGGGCACAGATACGCAGTATTTT	CASSWTGEGTDTQYF
TRBJ2-3	TRBV7-3	TRBD2	NA	TGTGCCAGCAGCCCTCGGGAGGCAGATACGCAGTATTTT	CASSPREADTQYF
TRBJ2-5	TRBV29-1	NA	NA	TGCAGCGTTGGACTAATTCTCCAAGAGACCCAGTACTTC	CSVGLILQETQYF
TRBJ2-1	TRBV20-1	TRBD2	few	TGCAGTGCTAGAGATCCCAGCGGGAGAACGAATGAGCAGTTCTTC	CSARDPSGRTNEQFF
TRBJ2-1	TRBV11-2	NA	NA	TGTGCCAGCAGCTTAATTTATCCTCCCCACAGCTCCTACAATGAGCAGTTCTTC	CASSLIYPPHSSYNEQFF
TRBJ1-6	TRBV20-1	TRBD1	many	TGCAGTGCAGCCCGGGACAGCCTCTATAATTCACCCCTCCACTTT	CSAARDSLYNSPLHF
TRBJ2-2	TRBV24-1	TRBD1	few	TGTGCCACCAGTGATTCAGGACAGGACACGAACACCGGGGAGCTGTTTTTT	CATSDSGQDTNTGELFF
TRBJ2-1	TRBV4-1	TRBD2	many	TGCGCCAGCAGGGACGGGACTAGCGGGAGAAATGAGCAGTTCTTC	CASRDGTSGRNEQFF
TRBJ2-3	TRBV20-1	NA	NA	TGCAGTGCCCCAATCACAGATACGCAGTATTTT	CSAPITDTQYF
TRBJ2-2	TRBV2	NA	many	TGTGCCAGCAGCACAGATTACACCGGGGAGCTGTTTTTT	CASSTDYTGELFF
TRBJ1-5	TRBV2	NA	many	TGTGCCAGCAGTGATGGGACGTTTCAGCCCCAGCATTTT	CASSDGTFQPQHF
TRBJ2-1	TRBV5-4	NA	medium-sized	TGTGCCAGCAGCTTGTCAGGGCGGGGTTCGAACAATGAGCAGTTCTTC	CASSLSGRGSNNEQFF
TRBJ2-7	TRBV29-1	TRBD2	few	TGCAGCGTTGATTTAGCGGGAACCTACGAGCAGTACTTC	CSVDLAGTYEQYF
TRBJ1-4	TRBV7-9	NA	NA	TGTGCCAGCAGCCAGGGCCCGGGGGGCGCAGGAAAACTGTTTTTT	CASSQGPGGAGKLFF
TRBJ2-3	TRBV29-1	TRBD1	NA	TGCAGCGTTGAATGGGACAGAAAAGATACGCAGTATTTT	CSVEWDRKDTQYF
TRBJ2-3	TRBV7-3	TRBD2	few	TGTGCCAGCAGCTTCGACGGGACTAGAGGAGATACGCAGTATTTT	CASSFDGTRGDTQYF
TRBJ1-2	TRBV4-1	NA	NA	TGCGCCAGCAGCTTAGTCGACCGTGGTGGCTATGGCTACACCTTC	CASSLVDRGGYGYTF
TRBJ1-1	TRBV18	NA	many	TGTGCCAGCTCACCCCCAGGGAGGTCCACTGAAGCTTTCTTT	CASSPPGRSTEAFF
TRBJ2-1	TRBV5-6	NA	many	TGTGCCAGCAGTAATAGGGGGTACAATGAGCAGTTCTTC	CASSNRGYNEQFF
TRBJ2-3	TRBV27	TRBD1	many	TGTGCCAGCAGTTTATGGACAGGGGGCCCAGATACGCAGTATTTT	CASSLWTGGPDTQYF
TRBJ2-3	TRBV29-1	NA	NA	TGCAGCGTTGAAGACCCGCCGGGACAGGGATGGCTCCTAGCGGGATACACAGATACGCAGTATTTT	CSVEDPPGQGWLLAGYTDTQYF
TRBJ1-2	TRBV28	NA	NA	TGTGCCAGCAGTTTAATCGGGGGGCGCGGCTATGGCTACACCTTC	CASSLIGGRGYGYTF
TRBJ2-5	TRBV6-1	TRBD2	NA	TGTGCCAGCACGCTAGCGGGAGGGCCGGGGACCCAGTACTTC	CASTLAGGPGTQYF
TRBJ2-7	TRBV4-1	TRBD1	few	TGCGCCAGCAGCCAAACAGGGGACCCCAAGGGGTACGAGCAGTACTTC	CASSQTGDPKGYEQYF
TRBJ2-1	TRBV29-1	TRBD1	once	TGCAGCGGGGACAGGGGGGATGAGCAGTTCTTC	CSGDRGDEQFF
TRBJ2-2	TRBV27	NA	few	TGTGCCAGCAGTTTCCAGGGGAGTGGCGGGGAGCTGTTTTTT	CASSFQGSGGELFF
TRBJ2-5	TRBV12-3/TRBV12-4	NA	NA	TGTGCCAGCTCAGGGCGCGTTAACCAAGAGACCCAGTACTTC	CASSGRVNQETQYF
TRBJ1-1	TRBV18	TRBD1	many	TGTGCCAGCTCAACGGGACAGGTCACTGAAGCTTTCTTT	CASSTGQVTEAFF
TRBJ2-1	TRBV7-9	TRBD2	NA	TGTGCCAGCAGCTTAGCGACTAGCGGGAGGGAGCAGTTCTTC	CASSLATSGREQFF
TRBJ1-3	TRBV5-1	NA	NA	TGCGCCAGCAGCTTGACGAACTCTGGAAACACCATATATTTT	CASSLTNSGNTIYF
TRBJ2-3	TRBV20-1	TRBD2	many	TGCAGTGCAGATGGACTAGCGGGAGGCCCCCGCACAGATACGCAGTATTTT	CSADGLAGGPRTDTQYF
TRBJ2-1	TRBV11-3	NA	few	TGTGCCAGCAGCTTAAATCCGGAGAAGAATGAGCAGTTCTTC	CASSLNPEKNEQFF
TRBJ2-5	TRBV12-3/TRBV12-4	NA	few	TGTGCCAGCAGCCCGTGGACCGCAGAAGAGACCCAGTACTTC	CASSPWTAEETQYF
TRBJ2-2	TRBV28	TRBD1	few	TGTGCCAGCAGCCCAGACAGGGGCTCCGGGGAGCTGTTTTTT	CASSPDRGSGELFF
TRBJ2-2	TRBV11-3	TRBD1	many	TGTGCCAGCAGCCCCACAGGGGGCAGAGGGGAGCTGTTTTTT	CASSPTGGRGELFF
TRBJ1-4	TRBV7-3	NA	few	TGTGCCAGCAGCCCCCTACAGGGAGAAAAACTGTTTTTT	CASSPLQGEKLFF
TRBJ2-3	TRBV20-1	NA	many	TGCAGTGCTACACCGGGAGTGACAGATACGCAGTATTTT	CSATPGVTDTQYF
TRBJ1-6	TRBV20-1	NA	few	TGCAGTGCTATCGTGGACAGCAATTCACCCCTCCACTTT	CSAIVDSNSPLHF
TRBJ2-1	TRBV7-2	TRBD2	NA	TGTGCCAGCAGCTTGACTAGCGGGAGGCGTGATGAGCAGTTCTTC	CASSLTSGRRDEQFF
TRBJ1-1	TRBV10-1	TRBD1	many	TGTGCCAGCAGGGGGACGGGGAACACTGAAGCTTTCTTT	CASRGTGNTEAFF
TRBJ2-5	TRBV20-1	NA	NA	TGCAGTGCTAGAGACCCGAACCAAGAGACCCAGTACTTC	CSARDPNQETQYF
TRBJ2-3	TRBV7-3	TRBD2	many	TGTGCCAGCAGCTTAACGGGGACTAGCGGGGAGGCGCAGTATTTT	CASSLTGTSGEAQYF
TRBJ2-5	TRBV30	NA	many	TGTGCCTGGAGTCGGCAAGAGACCCAGTACTTC	CAWSRQETQYF
TRBJ2-5	TRBV25-1	TRBD2	once	TGTGCCAGCAGTGATCTCTCCGCTCGGACTAGCGGGAGCCAAGTAGGGGAGACCCAGTACTTC	CASSDLSARTSGSQVGETQYF
TRBJ2-7	TRBV7-9	NA	many	TGTGCCAGCAGCGCAGGAGTGTACGAGCAGTACTTC	CASSAGVYEQYF
TRBJ2-2	TRBV4-1	NA	NA	TGCGCCAGCAGCCAAGATCCGGACTACCTGCTAGGAGGGGAGCTGTTTTTT	CASSQDPDYLLGGELFF
TRBJ2-3	TRBV12-3/TRBV12-4	NA	few	TGTGCCAGCAGGGTAGTAGGGGGTCAAGATACGCAGTATTTT	CASRVVGGQDTQYF
TRBJ1-1	TRBV19	TRBD1	few	TGTGCCAGTAGTATTCTGGGCCAGGGGGGCACTGAAGCTTTCTTT	CASSILGQGGTEAFF
TRBJ2-2	TRBV30	TRBD1	many	TGTGCCTGGAGGAGGACAGGAACATCGAACACCGGGGAGCTGTTTTTT	CAWRRTGTSNTGELFF
TRBJ1-2	TRBV20-1	NA	few	TGCAGTGCGCCCACTAACTATGGCTACACCTTC	CSAPTNYGYTF
TRBJ2-3	TRBV5-1	TRBD2	many	TGCGCCAGCGGAGGGGTTAGCGGGGGGGCCACAGATACGCAGTATTTT	CASGGVSGGATDTQYF
TRBJ2-7	TRBV6-6	TRBD2	few	TGTGCCAGCAGTTACTCAGGACTAGACTCCTACGAGCAGTACTTC	CASSYSGLDSYEQYF
TRBJ2-2	TRBV19	TRBD1	few	TGTGCCACCTCCCGGGGGGACAGGGGGCGAACCGGGGAGCTGTTTTTT	CATSRGDRGRTGELFF